This T cell receptor beta chain was profiled in a study of blood T cell repertoires in COVID-19. Study at large: The United States, Italy and Spain provided the acute and convalescent COVID-19 samples. Nucleic acid was either cDNA or gDNA, and it came from T cells, B-cell-depleted T cells, or PBMCs.

As handled by the study authors: Amplification of reference gene primers was used by the study to estimate nucleated cell counts. Assay used: immunoSEQ multiplex PCR; TCRdb lists only in-frame clones, some missing. V and J calls and clone size are as listed in that table; D and trimming were resolved from the DNA. The sample includes about 55,000 clones, roughly 80% seen only once; the top ten take about 6.4%. Between the trimmed V and J ends, which lost 10 bases and 3 bases, there was a span of 16 bases. The length of the CDR3 is 14 residues. In germline, CDR1 is ENHRY, CDR2 SYGVKD. The sequenced material came from peripheral blood. This receptor was identified in a human donor in a cohort sampled during active or convalescent COVID-19. V usage is TRBV10-3 and J usage is TRBJ1-5, with D tentatively TRBD1 (6 bases). As DNA, the CDR3 is TGTGCCACCAAGGGGGTAAATGTCAATCAGCCCCAGCATTTT. It encodes CATKGVNVNQPQHF.